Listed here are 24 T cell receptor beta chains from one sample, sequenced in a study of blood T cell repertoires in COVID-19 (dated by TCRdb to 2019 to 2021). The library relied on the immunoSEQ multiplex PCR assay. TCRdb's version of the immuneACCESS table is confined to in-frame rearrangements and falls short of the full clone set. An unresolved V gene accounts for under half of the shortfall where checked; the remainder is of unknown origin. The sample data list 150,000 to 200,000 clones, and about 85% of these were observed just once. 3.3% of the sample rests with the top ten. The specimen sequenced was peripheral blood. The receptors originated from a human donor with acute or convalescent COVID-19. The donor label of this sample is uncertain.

The CDR3 coding sequence is TGTGCCAGTCACAGGGGAAGGGACACTGAAGCTTTCTTT. The encoded protein is CASHRGRDTEAFF. V and J are TRBV19 and TRBJ1-1; TRBD1 matches at 7 bases. Germline values: CDR1 LNHDA, CDR2 SQIVND (reference sequence). Germline trimming cut 8 bases from V and 3 bases from J; bases unmatched to any gene: 6. The CDR3 runs to 13 residues.

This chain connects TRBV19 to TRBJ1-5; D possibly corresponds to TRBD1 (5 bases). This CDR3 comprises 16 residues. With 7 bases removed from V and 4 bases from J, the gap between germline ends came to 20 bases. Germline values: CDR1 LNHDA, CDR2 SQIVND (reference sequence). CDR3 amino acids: CASNKGTREGNQPQHF. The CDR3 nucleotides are TGTGCCAGTAACAAGGGGACTCGAGAGGGGAATCAGCCCCAGCATTTT.

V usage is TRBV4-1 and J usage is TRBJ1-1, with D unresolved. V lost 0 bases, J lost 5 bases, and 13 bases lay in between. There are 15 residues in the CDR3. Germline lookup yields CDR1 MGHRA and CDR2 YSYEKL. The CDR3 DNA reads TGCGCCAGCAGCCAAGATTCGGTAGGAGTTACTGAAGCTTTCTTT. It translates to CASSQDSVGVTEAFF.

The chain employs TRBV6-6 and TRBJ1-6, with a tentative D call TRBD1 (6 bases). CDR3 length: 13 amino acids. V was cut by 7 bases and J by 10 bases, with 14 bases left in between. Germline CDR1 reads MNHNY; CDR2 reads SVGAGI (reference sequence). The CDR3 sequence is CASTPEGVSPLHF. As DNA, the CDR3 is TGTGCCAGCACCCCCGAGGGGGTATCACCCCTCCACTTT.

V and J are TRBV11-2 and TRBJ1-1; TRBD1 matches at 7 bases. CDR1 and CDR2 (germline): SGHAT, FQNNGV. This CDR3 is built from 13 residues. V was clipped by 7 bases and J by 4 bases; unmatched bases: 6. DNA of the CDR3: TGTGCCAGCACCCTACAGGGGTCCACTGAAGCTTTCTTT. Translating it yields CASTLQGSTEAFF.

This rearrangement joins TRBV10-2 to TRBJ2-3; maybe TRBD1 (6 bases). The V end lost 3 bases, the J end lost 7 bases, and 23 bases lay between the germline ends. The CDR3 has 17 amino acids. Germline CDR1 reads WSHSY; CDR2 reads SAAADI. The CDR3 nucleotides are TGCGCCAGCAGTGACCCCGTCCGGGACACCTTCTTGAATACGCAGTATTTT. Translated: CASSDPVRDTFLNTQYF.

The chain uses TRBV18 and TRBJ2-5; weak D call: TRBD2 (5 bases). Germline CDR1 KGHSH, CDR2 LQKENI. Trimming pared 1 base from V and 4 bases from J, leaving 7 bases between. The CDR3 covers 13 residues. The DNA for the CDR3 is TGTGCCAGCTCACCACGAGGAGGAGAGACCCAGTACTTC. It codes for CASSPRGGETQYF. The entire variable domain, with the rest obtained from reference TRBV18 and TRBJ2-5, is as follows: NAGVMQNPRHLVRRRGQEARLRCSPMKGHSHVYWYRQLPEEGLKFMVYLQKENIIDESGMPKERFSAEFPKEGPSILRIQQVVRGDSAAYFCASSPRGGETQYFGPGTRLLVL.

The CDR3 DNA reads as TGTGCCAGCACCGGGACAGGGGGCGCCCCGGCCAAAAACATTCAGTACTTC. Translation: CASTGTGGAPAKNIQYF. The chain recombines TRBV3-1 (or the pseudogene TRBV3-2) with TRBJ2-4, with TRBD1 matching over 12 bases. This CDR3 comprises 17 residues. The V gene end was trimmed by 7 bases and the J gene end by 1 base; junction bases not matched to a gene: 8. Per germline, CDR1 LGHDT and CDR2 YNNKEL (reference sequence).

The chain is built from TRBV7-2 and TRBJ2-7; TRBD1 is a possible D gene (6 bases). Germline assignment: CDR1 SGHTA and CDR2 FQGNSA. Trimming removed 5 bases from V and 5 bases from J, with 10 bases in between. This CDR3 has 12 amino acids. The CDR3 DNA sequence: TGTGCCAGCAGCCCCAGGGGCCACGAGCAGTACTTC. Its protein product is CASSPRGHEQYF.

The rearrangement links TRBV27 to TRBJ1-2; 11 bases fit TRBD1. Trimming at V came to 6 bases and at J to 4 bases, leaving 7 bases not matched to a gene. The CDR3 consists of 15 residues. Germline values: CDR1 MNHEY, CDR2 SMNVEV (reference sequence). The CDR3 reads CASRSRGTGGYGYTF. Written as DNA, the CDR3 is TGTGCCAGCAGAAGCCGTGGGACAGGGGGCTATGGCTACACCTTC.

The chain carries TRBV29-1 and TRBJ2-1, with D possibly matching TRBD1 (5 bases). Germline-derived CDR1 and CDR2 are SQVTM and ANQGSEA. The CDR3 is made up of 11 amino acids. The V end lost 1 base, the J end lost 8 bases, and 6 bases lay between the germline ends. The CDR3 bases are TGCAGCGTTGAAGGCAGGGATGAGCAGTTCTTC. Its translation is CSVEGRDEQFF.

The CDR3 sequence is CASSYDTAQPQHF. The CDR3 DNA reads TGCGCCAGCAGCTACGACACGGCACAGCCCCAGCATTTT. This chain connects TRBV5-1 to TRBJ1-5; the D is unclear. With 3 bases removed from V and 7 bases from J, the gap between germline ends came to 11 bases. The CDR3 sequence is 13 residues long. Germline V lookup: CDR1 SGHRS, CDR2 YFSETQ.

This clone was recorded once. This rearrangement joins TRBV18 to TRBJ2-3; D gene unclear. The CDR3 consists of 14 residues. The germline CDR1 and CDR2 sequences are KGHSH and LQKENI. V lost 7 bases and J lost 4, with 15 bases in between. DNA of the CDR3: TGTGCCAGCTGCAATTTACCGTCAGCAGATACGCAGTATTTT. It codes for CASCNLPSADTQYF.

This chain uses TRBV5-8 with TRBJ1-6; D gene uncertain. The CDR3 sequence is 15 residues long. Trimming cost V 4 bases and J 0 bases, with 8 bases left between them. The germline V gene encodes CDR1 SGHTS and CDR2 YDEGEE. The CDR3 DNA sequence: TGTGCCAGCAGCCCCGTGAGCTCCTATAATTCACCCCTCCACTTT. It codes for CASSPVSSYNSPLHF. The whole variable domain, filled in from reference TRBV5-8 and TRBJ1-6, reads EAGVTQSPTHLIKTRGQQATLRCSPISGHTSVYWYQQALGLGLQFLLWYDEGEERNRGNFPPRFSGRQFPNYSSELNVNALELEDSALYLCASSPVSSYNSPLHFGNGTRLTVT.

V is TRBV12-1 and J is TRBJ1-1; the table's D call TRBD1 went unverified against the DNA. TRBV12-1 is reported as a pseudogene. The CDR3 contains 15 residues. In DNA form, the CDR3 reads TGTGCCAGCAGCACTTGGGACAGTTCGAACACTGAAGCTTTCTTT. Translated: CASSTWDSSNTEAFF.

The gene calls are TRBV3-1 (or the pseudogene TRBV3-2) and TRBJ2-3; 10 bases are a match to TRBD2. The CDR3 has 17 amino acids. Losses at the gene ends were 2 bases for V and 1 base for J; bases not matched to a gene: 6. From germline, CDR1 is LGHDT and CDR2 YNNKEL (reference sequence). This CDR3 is CASSQRAGGPGTDTQYF. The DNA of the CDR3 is TGTGCCAGCAGCCAACGAGCGGGGGGGCCTGGCACAGATACGCAGTATTTT.

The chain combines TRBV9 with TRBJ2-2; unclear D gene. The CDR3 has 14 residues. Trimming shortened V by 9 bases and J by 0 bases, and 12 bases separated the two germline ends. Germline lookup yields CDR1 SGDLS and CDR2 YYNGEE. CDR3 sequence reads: CATSGSPNTGELFF. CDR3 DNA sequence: TGTGCCACCTCAGGCTCTCCGAACACCGGGGAGCTGTTTTTT.

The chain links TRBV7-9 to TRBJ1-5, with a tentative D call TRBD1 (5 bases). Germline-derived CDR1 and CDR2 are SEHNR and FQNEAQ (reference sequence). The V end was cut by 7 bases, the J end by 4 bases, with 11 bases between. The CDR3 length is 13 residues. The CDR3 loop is CASNRGINQPQHF. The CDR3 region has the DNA TGTGCCAGCAATAGGGGCATAAATCAGCCCCAGCATTTT.

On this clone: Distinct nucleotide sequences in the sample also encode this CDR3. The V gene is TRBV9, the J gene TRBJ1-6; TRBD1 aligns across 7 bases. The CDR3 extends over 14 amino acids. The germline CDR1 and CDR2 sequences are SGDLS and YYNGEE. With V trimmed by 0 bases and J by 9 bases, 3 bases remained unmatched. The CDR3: CASSVGQGGSPLHF. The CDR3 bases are TGTGCCAGCAGCGTAGGACAGGGTGGTTCACCCCTCCACTTT.

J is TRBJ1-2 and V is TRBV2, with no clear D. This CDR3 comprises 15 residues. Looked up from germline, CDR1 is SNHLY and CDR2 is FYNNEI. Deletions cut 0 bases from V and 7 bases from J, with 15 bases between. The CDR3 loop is CASSEAALSFGGYTF. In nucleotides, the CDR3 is TGTGCCAGCAGTGAAGCAGCGCTTAGCTTCGGTGGCTACACCTTC. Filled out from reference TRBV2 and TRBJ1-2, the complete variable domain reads EPEVTQTPSHQVTQMGQEVILRCVPISNHLYFYWYRQILGQKVEFLVSFYNNEISEKSEIFDDQFSVERPDGSNFTLKIRSTKLEDSAMYFCASSEAALSFGGYTFGSGTRLTVV.

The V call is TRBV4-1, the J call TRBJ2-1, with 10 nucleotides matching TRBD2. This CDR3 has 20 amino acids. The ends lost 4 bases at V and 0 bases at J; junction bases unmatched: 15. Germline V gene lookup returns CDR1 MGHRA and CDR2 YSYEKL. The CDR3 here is CASSPMVGSGGPNSYNEQFF. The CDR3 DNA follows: TGCGCCAGCAGCCCTATGGTCGGTAGCGGGGGGCCGAACTCCTACAATGAGCAGTTCTTC.

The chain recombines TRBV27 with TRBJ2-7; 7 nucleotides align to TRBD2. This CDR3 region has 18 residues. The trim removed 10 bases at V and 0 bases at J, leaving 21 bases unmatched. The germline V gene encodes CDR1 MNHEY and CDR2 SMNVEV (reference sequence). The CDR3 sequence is CATRTLIDWRTSSYEQYF. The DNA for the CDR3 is TGTGCCACCCGGACTCTGATAGATTGGCGGACTAGCTCCTACGAGCAGTACTTC.

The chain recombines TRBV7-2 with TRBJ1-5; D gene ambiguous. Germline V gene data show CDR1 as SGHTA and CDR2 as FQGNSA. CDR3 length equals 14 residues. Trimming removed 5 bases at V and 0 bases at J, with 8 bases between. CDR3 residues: CASSPSSSNQPQHF. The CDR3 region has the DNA TGTGCCAGCAGCCCTAGCAGTAGCAATCAGCCCCAGCATTTT.

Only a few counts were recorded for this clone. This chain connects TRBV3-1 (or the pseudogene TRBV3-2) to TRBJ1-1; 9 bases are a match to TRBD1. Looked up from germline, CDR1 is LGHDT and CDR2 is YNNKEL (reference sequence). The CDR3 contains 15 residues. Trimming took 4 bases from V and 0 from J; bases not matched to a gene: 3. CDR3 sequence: CASSLRDRVNTEAFF. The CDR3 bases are TGTGCCAGCAGCCTCCGGGACAGGGTGAACACTGAAGCTTTCTTT.